This T cell receptor (beta chain) was documented in a study of T cells after posttransplantation cyclophosphamide. Points from the study as a whole: Later post-transplant blood repertoires were often dominated by donor CD8+ memory clones. Recipient CMV seropositivity and CMV reactivation strongly tracked TRB clonality. Tissue-infiltrating T cells from skin or gut overlapped little with blood T cells.

The method was immunoSEQ multiplex PCR; TCRdb's version includes in-frame clones alone and lacks a portion of them. The sample yields around 43,000 clones, about 90% seen once. On the day of bone marrow donation, the related graft donor provided peripheral blood. V shed 7 bases and J 6 bases; nucleotides not matched to a gene: 11. From germline, CDR1 is MNHNY and CDR2 SVGAGI (reference sequence). The CDR3 loop spans 14 amino acids. Concerning this clone: Its antigen is as yet unknown.

V gene TRBV6-6 combines with J gene TRBJ1-1, with 7 bases lining up with TRBD1. The TCR originated in a woman in her 50s in good health and a related stem cell transplant donor. Sequencing input: PBMCs. The CDR3 bases are TGTGCCAGCATTATGACAGGGCTGGGGTCTGAAGCTTTCTTT. Its protein is CASIMTGLGSEAFF.